The next 9 T cell receptor beta chains were all read from a single sample in a study of CD8 T cells in Susac syndrome. RNA was extracted with the RNeasy kit, and a quantity of roughly 0.45 to 1 ug was reverse transcribed using random hexamers. MiXCR, applied by TCRdb to the immunoSEQ multiplex PCR reads, yields one record per CDR3 protein. Of approximately 300,000 distinct CDR3 sequences detected, 75% to 90% appear once; the ten largest clones hold around 0.18%. Sequencing was carried out using CD8+ T cells from PBMCs. Source of these receptors: a human donor with multiple sclerosis.

This chain uses TRBV27 with TRBJ2-1; TRBD2 matches 9 bases. The trim removed 5 bases at V and 4 bases at J, leaving 12 bases unmatched. There are 17 residues in the CDR3. In germline, CDR1 is MNHEY, CDR2 SMNVEV (reference sequence). This CDR3 reads CASSPGTSPREYNEQFF. The CDR3 DNA is TGTGCCAGCAGTCCCGGGACTAGCCCTCGGGAATACAATGAGCAGTTCTTC.

This rearrangement joins TRBV30 to TRBJ2-1; 7 bases are a match to TRBD2. Germline CDR1 and CDR2: GTSNPN and SVGIG (reference sequence). CDR3 size: 15 residues. The V segment lost 2 bases and the J segment 0 bases; nucleotides outside the gene matches: 4. This CDR3 is CAWSRGVSSYNEQFF. The DNA of the CDR3 is TGTGCCTGGAGTCGGGGGGTAAGCTCCTACAATGAGCAGTTCTTC.

The V gene is TRBV7-3, the J gene TRBJ2-7; the D is unclear. Trimming stripped 0 bases from V and 6 bases from J, with 12 bases between. This CDR3 has 14 residues. The germline V gene encodes CDR1 SGHTA and CDR2 FQGTGA. In DNA form, the CDR3 reads TGTGCCAGCAGCTTAACTGGCGGCGCCCCCGAGCAGTACTTC. Encoded protein: CASSLTGGAPEQYF.

The V and J genes are TRBV4-2 and TRBJ2-5; TRBD1 matches at 7 bases. The CDR3 spans 17 residues. The germline gives CDR1 LGHNA, CDR2 YNFKEQ. Trimming at V came to 0 bases and at J to 2 bases, leaving 9 bases not matched to a gene. In DNA, the CDR3 is TGTGCCAGCAGCCAAGATCCGCCCCGGGGACAGCAAGAGACCCAGTACTTC. Encoded protein: CASSQDPPRGQQETQYF.

In its sample, this clonotype was seen a few times. The rearrangement uses TRBV27 and TRBJ2-5, with TRBD1 identical over 10 bases. Germline CDR1 MNHEY, CDR2 SMNVEV (reference sequence). This CDR3 is built from 15 residues. With V trimmed by 5 bases and J by 4 bases, 7 bases remained unmatched. The CDR3 protein is CASSIGTGVGETQYF. The CDR3 region has the DNA TGTGCCAGCAGTATCGGGACAGGGGTAGGAGAGACCCAGTACTTC.

The CDR3 protein is CASSSPGKDQPQHF. Here the CDR3 DNA reads TGTGCCAGCAGTTCGCCGGGTAAGGATCAGCCCCAGCATTTT. This sequence joins TRBV6-2 or TRBV6-3 and TRBJ1-5; no firm D call. This CDR3 is 14 amino acids long. The V and J ends lost 4 bases and 5 bases respectively, with 12 bases between them. CDR1 is MNHEY, CDR2 SVGEGT, per germline.

This rearrangement joins TRBV20-1 to TRBJ2-1, with a possible D match to TRBD1 (7 bases). Trimming pared 5 bases from V and 4 bases from J, leaving 12 bases between. The CDR3 sequence is 13 residues long. Germline V gene sequence: CDR1 DFQATT, CDR2 SNEGSKA (reference sequence). The CDR3 sequence: CSAPGDSYNEQFF. The CDR3 DNA follows: TGCAGTGCTCCGGGGGACAGTTACAATGAGCAGTTCTTC.

The chain has TRBV7-8 and TRBJ2-7, with 8 positions matching TRBD2. Germline V gives CDR1 SGHVS, CDR2 FQNEAQ. This CDR3 has 17 amino acids. Trimming removed 1 base from V and 6 bases from J; junction bases left unmatched: 14. CDR3 sequence reads: CASSLGTRGLGLSEQYF. CDR3 nucleotides: TGTGCCAGCAGCTTAGGGACAAGGGGACTAGGATTATCCGAGCAGTACTTC.

The V call is TRBV7-6, the J call TRBJ1-2, with D maybe TRBD1 (5 bases). V lost 5 bases and J 3 bases, leaving 16 bases between the germline ends. Germline V gene lookup returns CDR1 SGHVS and CDR2 FNYEAQ. The CDR3 loop spans 15 amino acids. The CDR3 DNA follows: TGTGCCAGCAGCCCCGTGGGGGGTTTGGACTATGGCTACACCTTC. Protein: CASSPVGGLDYGYTF. Using reference TRBV7-6 and TRBJ1-2 for the parts outside the CDR3, the full variable domain is GAGVSQSPRYKVTKRGQDVALRCDPISGHVSLYWYRQALGQGPEFLTYFNYEAQQDKSGLPNDRFSAERPEGSISTLTIQRTEQRDSAMYRCASSPVGGLDYGYTFGSGTRLTVV.